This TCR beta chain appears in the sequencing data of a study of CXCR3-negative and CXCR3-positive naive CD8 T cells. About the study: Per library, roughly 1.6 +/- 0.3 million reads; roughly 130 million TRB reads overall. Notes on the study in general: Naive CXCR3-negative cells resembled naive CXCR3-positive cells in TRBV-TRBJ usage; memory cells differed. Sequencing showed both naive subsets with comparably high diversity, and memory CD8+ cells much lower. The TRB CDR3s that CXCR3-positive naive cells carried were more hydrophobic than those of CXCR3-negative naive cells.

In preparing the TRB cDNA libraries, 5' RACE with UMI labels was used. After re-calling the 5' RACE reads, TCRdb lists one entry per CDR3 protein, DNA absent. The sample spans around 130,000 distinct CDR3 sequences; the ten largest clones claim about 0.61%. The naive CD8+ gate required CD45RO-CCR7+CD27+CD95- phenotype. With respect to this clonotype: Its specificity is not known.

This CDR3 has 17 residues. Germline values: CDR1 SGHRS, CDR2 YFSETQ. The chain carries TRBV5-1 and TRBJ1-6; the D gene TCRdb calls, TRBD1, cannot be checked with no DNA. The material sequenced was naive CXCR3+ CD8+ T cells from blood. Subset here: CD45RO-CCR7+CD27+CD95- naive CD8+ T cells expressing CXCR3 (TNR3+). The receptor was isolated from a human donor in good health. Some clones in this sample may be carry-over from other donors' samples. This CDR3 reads CASSLMTGGLGNSPLHF.